The source of this T cell receptor (beta chain) is a study of T cell responses to AZD1222 COVID-19 vaccine. Points from the study as a whole: Repertoires were sampled only after the peak T cell response. Just a handful of AZD1222 recipients tested seropositive at baseline. There were mostly white British donors and more females than males, and clonal diversity was possibly underestimated. Rises in breadth and depth of Spike-specific TCRs came after two AZD1222 doses.

TCRdb's table, derived via immunoSEQ multiplex PCR, lists solely in-frame clones and lacks some. The sample lists around 130,000 clones, approximately 94% occurring once. This clone was seen a single time. What it binds is not known. Germline V gives CDR1 GTSNPN, CDR2 SVGIG (reference sequence). Trimming removed 4 bases at V and 4 bases at J, with 13 bases between. This CDR3 spans 13 amino acids. This rearrangement joins TRBV30 to TRBJ1-2; D gene uncertain. Material: peripheral blood, obtained on day 0 of AZD1222 vaccination. The TCR sequence derives from an adult in good health. In DNA form, the CDR3 reads TGTGCCTGGAATTCTCTGAGAAGCTATGGCTACACCTTC. Protein product: CAWNSLRSYGYTF.